This T cell receptor delta chain emerged from a study of gammadelta T cells in human blood (dated by TCRdb to the early 2020s). What the work shows at the level of the full study, not this receptor alone: In the study, polyclonal expansion of innate gamma-delta T cells immediately after birth was reported to appear to be driven by microbial exposure.

Remarks on this clone: Its antigen has not been determined. A much larger clonotype is one base distant, so this may be a read error.

Its CDR3 holds 23 amino acids, cysteine through phenylalanine. Solely the CDR3 DNA is kept, with 69 bases framed from the first base. The germline V gene specifies TSWWSYY as CDR1 and QGS as CDR2. The library was produced with RT-PCR. The sequencer listed for this sample is Illumina MiSeq. Public reads were reanalyzed in TCRdb with CATT, and rows carrying the same DNA were merged afterwards. This sample lists about a thousand delta-chain clones; about 42% were detected once. Of the sample, roughly 19% falls within the top ten clones. The sequencing sample was made of non-Vgamma9Vdelta2 gamma-delta T cells from infant blood. This clonotype originated in a human donor. The sequence links TRDV1 to TRDJ1, and TRDD3 matches 13 of the central bases. The CDR3 reads as follows: CAVGEWSFPSTGGYARGTDKLIF. The sequenced DNA is TGTGCTGTTGGGGAATGGTCCTTCCCCAGTACTGGGGGATACGCGAGGGGCACCGATAAACTCATCTTT.